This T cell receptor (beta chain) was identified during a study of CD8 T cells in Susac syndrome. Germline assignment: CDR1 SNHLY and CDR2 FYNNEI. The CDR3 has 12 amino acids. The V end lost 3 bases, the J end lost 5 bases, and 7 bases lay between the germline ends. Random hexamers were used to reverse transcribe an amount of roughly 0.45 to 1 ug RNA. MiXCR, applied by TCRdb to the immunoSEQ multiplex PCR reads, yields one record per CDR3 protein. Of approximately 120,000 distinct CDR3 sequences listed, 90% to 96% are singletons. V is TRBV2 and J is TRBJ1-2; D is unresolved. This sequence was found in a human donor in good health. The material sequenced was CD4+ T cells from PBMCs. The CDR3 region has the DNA TGTGCCAGCAGTGACACCGAATATGGCTACACCTTC. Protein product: CASSDTEYGYTF.